This T cell receptor beta chain is from a study of molecular identifiers for immune sequencing clone quantification. The trim removed 6 bases at V and 0 bases at J, leaving 16 bases unmatched. The germline CDR1 and CDR2 sequences are DFQATT and SNEGSKA (reference sequence). The CDR3 covers 18 residues. Sorting was used to obtain naive CD8 T cells (CD8+CD4-CCR7+CD45RA+). TCRdb processed the PCR reads anew with MiXCR; each CDR3 protein has one entry. The sample has 70,000 to 90,000 distinct CDR3 sequences; 21% are singletons. The material sequenced was naive CD8+ T cells from blood, with Jurkat cell RNA spiked in. Noted subset: FACS-sorted CD8+CD4-CCR7+CD45RA+ naive T cells. The sequence came from a human donor in good health. Some libraries in this study had Jurkat cell RNA spiked in. The chain employs TRBV20-1 and TRBJ2-7, with 11 nucleotides matching TRBD2. The CDR3 loop is CSAKVVGTSGFNSYEQYF. In nucleotides, the CDR3 is TGCAGTGCCAAGGTCGTCGGGACTAGCGGTTTCAACTCCTACGAGCAGTACTTC.